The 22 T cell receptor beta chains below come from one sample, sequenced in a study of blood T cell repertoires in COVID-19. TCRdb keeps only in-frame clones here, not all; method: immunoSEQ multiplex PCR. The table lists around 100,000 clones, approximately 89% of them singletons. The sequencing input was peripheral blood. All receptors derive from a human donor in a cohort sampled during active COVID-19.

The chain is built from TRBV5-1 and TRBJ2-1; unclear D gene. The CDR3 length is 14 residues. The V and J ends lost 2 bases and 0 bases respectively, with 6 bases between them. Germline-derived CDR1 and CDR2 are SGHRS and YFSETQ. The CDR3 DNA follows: TGCGCCAGCAGCTTACAGAGCTCCTACAATGAGCAGTTCTTC. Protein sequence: CASSLQSSYNEQFF.

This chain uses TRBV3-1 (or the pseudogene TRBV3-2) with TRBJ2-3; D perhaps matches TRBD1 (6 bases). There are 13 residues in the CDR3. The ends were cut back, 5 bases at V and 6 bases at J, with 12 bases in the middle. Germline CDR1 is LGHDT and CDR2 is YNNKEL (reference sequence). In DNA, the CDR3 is TGTGCCAGCAGCATCGGGACATCGGATACGCAGTATTTT. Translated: CASSIGTSDTQYF.

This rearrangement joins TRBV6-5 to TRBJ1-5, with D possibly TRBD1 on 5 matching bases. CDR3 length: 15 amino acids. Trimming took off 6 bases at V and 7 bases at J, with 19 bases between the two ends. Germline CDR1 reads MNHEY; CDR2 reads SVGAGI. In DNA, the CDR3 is TGTGCCAGCAGAGAGACAGCGCGCCCTGAACAGCCCCAGCATTTT. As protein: CASRETARPEQPQHF.

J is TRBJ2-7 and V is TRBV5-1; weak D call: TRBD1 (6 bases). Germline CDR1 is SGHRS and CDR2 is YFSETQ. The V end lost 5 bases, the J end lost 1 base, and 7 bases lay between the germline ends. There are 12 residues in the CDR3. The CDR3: CASSGQSYEQYF. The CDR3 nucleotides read TGCGCCAGCAGTGGACAGTCCTACGAGCAGTACTTC.

CDR3 sequence reads: CASSRDRDTDTQYF. The DNA for the CDR3 is TGTGCCAGCAGTAGGGACAGGGACACAGATACGCAGTATTTT. V is TRBV2 and J is TRBJ2-3, with TRBD1 matching 9 bases. V was clipped by 5 bases and J by 2 bases; unmatched bases: 2. This CDR3 region has 14 residues. The germline CDR1 and CDR2 sequences are SNHLY and FYNNEI.

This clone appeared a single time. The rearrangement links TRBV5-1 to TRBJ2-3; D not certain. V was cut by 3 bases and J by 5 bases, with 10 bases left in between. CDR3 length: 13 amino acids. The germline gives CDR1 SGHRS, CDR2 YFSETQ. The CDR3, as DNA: TGCGCCAGCAGCTACACTCTAGGAGATACGCAGTATTTT. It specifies CASSYTLGDTQYF.

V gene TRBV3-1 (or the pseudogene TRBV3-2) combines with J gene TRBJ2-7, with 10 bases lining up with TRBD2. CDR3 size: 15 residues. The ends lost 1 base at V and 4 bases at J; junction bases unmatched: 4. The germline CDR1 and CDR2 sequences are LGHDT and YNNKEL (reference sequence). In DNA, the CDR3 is TGTGCCAGCAGCCAAGTGTCTAGCGGGAGATACGAGCAGTACTTC. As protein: CASSQVSSGRYEQYF.

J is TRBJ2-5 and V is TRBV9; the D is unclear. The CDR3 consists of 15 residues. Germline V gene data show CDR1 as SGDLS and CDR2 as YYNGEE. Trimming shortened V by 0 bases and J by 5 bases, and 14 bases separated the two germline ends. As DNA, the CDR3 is TGTGCCAGCAGCGTAGGAGCCAGGCGCCAGGAGACCCAGTACTTC. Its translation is CASSVGARRQETQYF.

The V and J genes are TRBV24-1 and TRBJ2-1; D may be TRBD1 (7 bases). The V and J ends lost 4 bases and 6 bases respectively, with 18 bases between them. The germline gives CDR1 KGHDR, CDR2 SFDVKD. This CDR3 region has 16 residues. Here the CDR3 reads CATSDPGGRTGNEQFF. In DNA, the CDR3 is TGTGCCACCAGTGACCCAGGGGGGCGGACCGGCAATGAGCAGTTCTTC.

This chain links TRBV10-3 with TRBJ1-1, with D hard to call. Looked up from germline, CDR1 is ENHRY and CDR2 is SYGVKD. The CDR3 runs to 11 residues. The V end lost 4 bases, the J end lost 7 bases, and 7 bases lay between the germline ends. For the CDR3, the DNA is TGTGCCATCAGTGTGGAGGGTGAAGCTTTCTTT. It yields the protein CAISVEGEAFF.

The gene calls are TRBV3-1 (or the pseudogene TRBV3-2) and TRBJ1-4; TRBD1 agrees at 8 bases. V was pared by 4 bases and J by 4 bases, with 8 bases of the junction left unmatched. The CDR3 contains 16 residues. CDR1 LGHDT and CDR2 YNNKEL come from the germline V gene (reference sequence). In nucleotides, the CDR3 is TGTGCCAGCAGCCCCCTCCCCGGACAGGGTAATGAAAAACTGTTTTTT. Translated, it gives CASSPLPGQGNEKLFF.

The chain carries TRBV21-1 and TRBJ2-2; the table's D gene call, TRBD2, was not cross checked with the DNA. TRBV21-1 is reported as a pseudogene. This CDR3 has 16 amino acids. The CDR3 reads CASSPSEGPNTGELFF. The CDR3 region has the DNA TGTGCCAGCAGCCCTAGCGAGGGCCCGAACACCGGGGAGCTGTTTTTT.

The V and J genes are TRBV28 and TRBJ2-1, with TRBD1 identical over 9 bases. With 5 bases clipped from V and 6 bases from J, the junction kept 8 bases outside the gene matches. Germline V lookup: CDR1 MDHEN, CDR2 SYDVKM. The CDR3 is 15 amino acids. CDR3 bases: TGTGCCAGCAGTACTCCCGGGACAGGGCTCAATGAGCAGTTCTTC. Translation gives CASSTPGTGLNEQFF. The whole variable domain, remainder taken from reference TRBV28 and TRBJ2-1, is DVKVTQSSRYLVKRTGEKVFLECVQDMDHENMFWYRQDPGLGLRLIYFSYDVKMKEKGDIPEGYSVSREKKERFSLILESASTNQTSMYLCASSTPGTGLNEQFFGPGTRLTVL.

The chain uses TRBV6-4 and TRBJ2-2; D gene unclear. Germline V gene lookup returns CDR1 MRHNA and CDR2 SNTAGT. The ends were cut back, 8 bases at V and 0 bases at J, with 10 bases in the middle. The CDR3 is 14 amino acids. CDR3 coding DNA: TGTGCCAGCCGAGCCATAACGAACACCGGGGAGCTGTTTTTT. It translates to CASRAITNTGELFF.

Written as DNA, the CDR3 is TGTGCCAGCAGTCGTCTCAGGGACACTGAAGCTTTCTTT. As protein: CASSRLRDTEAFF. The chain has TRBV6-6 and TRBJ1-1, with TRBD1 as a possible D gene (5 bases). V was shortened by 5 bases and J by 3 bases, with 10 bases between the two germline ends. The germline gives CDR1 MNHNY, CDR2 SVGAGI (reference sequence). This CDR3 region has 13 residues.

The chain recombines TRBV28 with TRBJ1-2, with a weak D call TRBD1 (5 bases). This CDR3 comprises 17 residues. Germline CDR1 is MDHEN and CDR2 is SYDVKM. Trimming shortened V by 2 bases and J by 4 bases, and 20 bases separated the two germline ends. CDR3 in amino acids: CASSLGGVVGAGYGYTF. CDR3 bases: TGTGCCAGCAGTTTAGGGGGGGTAGTTGGTGCGGGCTATGGCTACACCTTC.

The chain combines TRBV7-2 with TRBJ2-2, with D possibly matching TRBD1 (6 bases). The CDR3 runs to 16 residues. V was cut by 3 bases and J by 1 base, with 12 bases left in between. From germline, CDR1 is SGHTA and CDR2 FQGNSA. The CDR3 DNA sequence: TGTGCCAGCAGCTTTGGGGGCGGCCGGAACACCGGGGAGCTGTTTTTT. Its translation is CASSFGGGRNTGELFF.

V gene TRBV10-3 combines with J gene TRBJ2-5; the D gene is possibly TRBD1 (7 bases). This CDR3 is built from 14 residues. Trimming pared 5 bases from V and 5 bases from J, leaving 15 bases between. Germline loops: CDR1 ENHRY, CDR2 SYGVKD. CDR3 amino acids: CAISHSRGDETQYF. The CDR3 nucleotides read TGTGCCATCAGTCATTCCAGGGGGGATGAGACCCAGTACTTC.

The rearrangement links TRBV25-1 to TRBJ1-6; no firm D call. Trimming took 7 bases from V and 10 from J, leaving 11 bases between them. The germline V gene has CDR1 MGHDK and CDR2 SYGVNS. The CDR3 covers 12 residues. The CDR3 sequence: CASTRGISPLHF. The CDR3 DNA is TGTGCCAGCACCCGAGGGATATCACCCCTCCACTTT.

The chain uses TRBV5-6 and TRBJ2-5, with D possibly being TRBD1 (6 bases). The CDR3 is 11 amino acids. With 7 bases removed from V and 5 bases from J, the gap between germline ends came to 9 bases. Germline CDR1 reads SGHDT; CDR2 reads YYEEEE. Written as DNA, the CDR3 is TGTGCCAGCGGGGGCTGGGAGACCCAGTACTTC. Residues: CASGGWETQYF.

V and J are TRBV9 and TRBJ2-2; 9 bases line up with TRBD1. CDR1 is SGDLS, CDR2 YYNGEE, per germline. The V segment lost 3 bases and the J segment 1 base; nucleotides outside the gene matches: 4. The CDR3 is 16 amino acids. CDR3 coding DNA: TGTGCCAGCAGCGCCGGGACAGGGCAGAACACCGGGGAGCTGTTTTTT. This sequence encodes CASSAGTGQNTGELFF.

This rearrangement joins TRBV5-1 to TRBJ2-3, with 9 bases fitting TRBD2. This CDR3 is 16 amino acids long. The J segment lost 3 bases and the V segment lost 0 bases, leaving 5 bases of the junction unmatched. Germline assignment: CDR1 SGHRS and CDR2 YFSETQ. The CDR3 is CASSLGGLAGTDTQYF. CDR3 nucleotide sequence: TGCGCCAGCAGCTTGGGGGGACTAGCCGGGACAGATACGCAGTATTTT.